This T cell receptor beta chain comes out of a study of TIL therapy for anti-PD-1-resistant metastatic lung cancer (dated by TCRdb to about 2021). About the full investigation: Tumors were harvested before any PD-1/PD-L1 blockade; patients then received nivolumab, and those progressing received lymphodepletion, expanded TIL infusion and IL-2. A median age of roughly 54 years (range roughly 38-75) and a median tumor PD-L1 proportion score of 6% were recorded among enrolled patients. Across the cohort, whole-exome sequencing showed a median non-synonymous tumor mutation burden of approximately 1.5 mutations per megabase. T cell receptor beta sequencing of tumor and peripheral blood was used to follow clonotypes across the tumor, the expanded TIL product and serial blood samples. The cohort was composed predominantly of lung adenocarcinoma, with a handful of EGFR-mutant and two ALK-rearranged tumors included, and half of patients were identified as current or former smokers. On the study overall, not on this receptor specifically: Because the cohort was highly selected, with more treatment-naive, never-smoker and oncogene-addicted patients than is typical, generalizability is limited. The study protocol defined all tumor marker inferences as exploratory. Clonotypes from the infused TIL partially replaced the baseline peripheral repertoire and then declined over months, and persistence showed no apparent association with response.

This clone showed up just a few times. No cognate antigen has been identified for it. No clone much larger than this one lies a single base away; base qualities are absent. The CDR3 starts with the cysteine, ends with the phenylalanine, and has 14 residues. The DNA shown is the 42-base CDR3, in frame from base 1. The germline V gene supplies CDR1 SGHRS and CDR2 YFSETQ. Trimming removed 4 bases from V and 5 bases from J, leaving 13 bases between the germline ends. TCR beta CDR3 regions were amplified from genomic DNA by bias-controlled multiplex PCR with the immunoSEQ v3 hsTCRB kit. TCR libraries were sequenced on an Illumina NextSeq 500 to 1.5 million to 2 million read pairs for survey level or roughly 4.5-6 million for deep level. The authors' analysis ran thus. V, D and J genes were assigned, non-productive sequences were removed, and clonality was reported by immunoSEQ Analyzer software. Repertoires were compared using productive Simpson clonality and Morisita overlap index of productive TRB rearrangements between infused TIL and blood. Absolute clonotype counts in blood were estimated by multiplying the lymphocyte count by the CD3+ fraction and by the productive frequency of the clone. TCRdb stores this immuneACCESS table with in-frame sequences only. Part of the clones is absent; in the studies checked, under half of the shortfall reflects unresolved V genes, and no reason is known for the rest. V, J and clone size were drawn from that table, and D and trimming were deduced from the DNA. For this sample the table gives about 60,000 clones, of which 55% to 70% were detected only once. The ten largest clones add up to over 6.5% of the sample.

The label giving this sample's time point can be read as: pre-treatment sample, taken before nivolumab and TIL therapy. Adults with stage 4 NSCLC were enrolled from late 2017 to early 2020 in a dual-center phase I trial. Samples were obtained from a single-arm, open-label phase I trial in which tumor-infiltrating lymphocyte therapy with nivolumab was evaluated in advanced non-small cell lung cancer. Mononuclear cells from blood collected in EDTA tubes were isolated on a Ficoll gradient and snap-frozen as pellets, and DNA was then extracted using a Qiagen mini-prep kit. Here the chain combines TRBV5-1 and TRBJ2-1, and the D gene may be TRBD2, 6 bases matching. The source of this sequence is a person aged 25-85 years with non-small cell lung cancer. The material sequenced was blood, taken at baseline. The CDR3 protein is CASSLPGGNNEQFF. The bases are TGCGCCAGCAGCCTCCCGGGCGGGAACAATGAGCAGTTCTTC.